This T cell receptor (beta chain) came from a study of control samples from healthy donors and cancer patients. Repertoires were generated with immunoSEQ multiplex PCR, while TCRdb's copy carries only in-frame clones and drops some. This table has about 180,000 clones, around 91% appearing once. The CDR3 is 16 residues long. Germline values: CDR1 MNHEY, CDR2 SVGEGT. The junction had 8 bases not matched to a gene; V was cut back by 5 bases and J by 3 bases. The rearrangement uses TRBV6-2 or TRBV6-3 and TRBJ1-5; 9 nucleotides agree with TRBD1. Input material: blood. This clonotype was obtained from a woman in her 50s in good health. CDR3 DNA: TGTGCCAGCAGTCCCCTCGACAGGGGGGACAATCAGCCCCAGCATTTT. It codes for CASSPLDRGDNQPQHF.